This T cell receptor (beta chain) was sequenced in a study of blood T cell repertoires in COVID-19. Overall study: T cells, B-cell-depleted T cells, or PBMCs provided the cDNA or gDNA that served as material.

TCRdb keeps only in-frame clones here, not all; method: immunoSEQ multiplex PCR. The repertoire includes 49,000 or so clones, around nine tenths of them detected once, and under 8.5% sits in the top ten. The V end lost 2 bases, the J end lost 4 bases, and 12 bases lay between the germline ends. The CDR3 totals 16 residues. The V gene's germline CDR1 is KGHSH and CDR2 LQKENI. The chain combines TRBV18 with TRBJ2-6, with D possibly being TRBD1 (5 bases). The clonotype comes from a man in his fifties with active COVID-19. Specimen: peripheral blood. CDR3 nucleotide sequence: TGTGCCAGCTCACCAGCAGGGTCGACCGGGGCCAACGTCCTGACTTTC. Amino acid sequence: CASSPAGSTGANVLTF.